Below are 20 T cell receptor beta chains sequenced from a single sample in a study of blood T cells in healthy people across ages. Through a sample-barcoded 5' primer and a J-beta primer mix, a second PCR was run for roughly 6 to 11 cycles. MiXCR, applied by TCRdb to the 5' RACE reads, yields one record per CDR3 protein. In the table there are some 940,000 distinct CDR3 sequences, about 27% of which are singletons. In addition, the sample was reused for a study of T cells of mothers and their children.

The source material was blood. These receptor sequences come from a woman in her forties in good health.

The rearrangement uses TRBV5-1 and TRBJ1-5; maybe TRBD1 (6 bases). Trimming shortened V by 1 base and J by 7 bases, and 24 bases separated the two germline ends. CDR1 and CDR2 from the germline V gene are SGHRS and YFSETQ. The CDR3 is 18 residues long. CDR3 region: CASSLFASGREGGQPQHF. The DNA of the CDR3 is TGCGCCAGCAGCTTGTTTGCCTCGGGGAGGGAAGGGGGACAGCCCCAGCATTTT.

A remark on this clonotype: A clone one base away is much larger, so this may be a read error. This chain uses TRBV6-2 or TRBV6-3 with TRBJ2-4; TRBD1 aligns across 9 bases. CDR1 is MNHEY, CDR2 SVGEGT, per germline. This CDR3 spans 17 amino acids. The CDR3, as DNA: TGTGCCTGCAGTCCGTTGCCGGGACAGGGAACCAAAAACATTCAGTACTTC. Protein sequence: CACSPLPGQGTKNIQYF.

This chain joins TRBV7-3 and TRBJ2-2, with TRBD2 identical over 11 bases. Trimming cost V 5 bases and J 3 bases; bases outside gene matches: 11. This CDR3 comprises 18 residues. Germline V gene data show CDR1 as SGHTA and CDR2 as FQGTGA. This CDR3 reads CASSPGLAGDVDTGELFF. The CDR3 DNA is TGTGCCAGCAGCCCCGGACTAGCGGGCGACGTTGACACCGGGGAGCTGTTTTTT.

This clonotype was counted many times. V is TRBV2 and J is TRBJ1-1, with D hard to call. Trimming pared 4 bases from V and 6 bases from J, leaving 12 bases between. Per germline, CDR1 SNHLY and CDR2 FYNNEI. The CDR3 runs to 13 residues. CDR3 bases: TGTGCCAGCAGTGGGGTAGTAGATTCTGAAGCTTTCTTT. Its protein product is CASSGVVDSEAFF.

This clonotype came up many times. One end of the junction varies from germline; a read error may be responsible. The rearrangement links TRBV4-3 to TRBJ2-7; no reliable D call. The CDR3 covers 14 residues. Germline V CDR1 and CDR2: LGHNA, YSLEER. The CDR3 here is CASSQRLLTYEQYF. DNA of the CDR3: TGCGCCAGCAGCCAGAGGCTCCTCACCTATGAGCAGTACTTC.

This chain connects TRBV27 to TRBJ1-2, with 8 nucleotides matching TRBD1. Trimming cost V 4 bases and J 8 bases; bases outside gene matches: 9. The CDR3 sequence is 14 residues long. CDR1 and CDR2 (germline): MNHEY, SMNVEV (reference sequence). Written as DNA, the CDR3 is TGTGCCAGCAGTTCCTTGGCCAGGGGGCTGGGCTACACCTTC. It is translated as CASSSLARGLGYTF.

This chain links TRBV7-8 with TRBJ2-2; the match to TRBD1 covers 7 bases. Per germline, CDR1 SGHVS and CDR2 FQNEAQ. V dropped 8 bases and J dropped 4; count of bases not matched to a gene: 13. This CDR3 is built from 16 residues. Here the CDR3 DNA reads TGTGCCAGCTTCCCGACAGGGAAGTTAACCACCGGGGAGCTGTTTTTT. Translating gives CASFPTGKLTTGELFF.

The rearrangement uses TRBV7-2 and TRBJ2-1; 15 bases are shared with TRBD2. Trimming took 1 base from V and 10 from J; bases not matched to a gene: 8. The germline V gene has CDR1 SGHTA and CDR2 FQGNSA. The CDR3 totals 17 residues. CDR3 nucleotides: TGTGCCAGCAGCTTAGAAGGGACTAGCGGGAGGCTTGGGGAGCAGTTCTTC. This encodes CASSLEGTSGRLGEQFF.

V is TRBV7-2 and J is TRBJ2-7, with D tentatively TRBD2 (6 bases). CDR3 size: 15 residues. CDR1 is SGHTA, CDR2 FQGNSA, per germline. Trimming took off 1 base at V and 4 bases at J, with 14 bases between the two ends. This chain's CDR3 is CASSLVFSGSYEQYF. For the CDR3, the DNA is TGTGCCAGCAGCTTAGTTTTTAGCGGCTCATACGAGCAGTACTTC. The variable domain in full, completed from reference TRBV7-2 and TRBJ2-7, reads GAGVSQSPSNKVTEKGKDVELRCDPISGHTALYWYRQSLGQGLEFLIYFQGNSAPDKSGLPSDRFSAERTGGSVSTLTIQRTQQEDSAVYLCASSLVFSGSYEQYFGPGTRLTVT.

Ten or more counts support this clonotype. V is TRBV20-1 and J is TRBJ2-5, with 13 bases fitting TRBD2. CDR3 length: 17 residues. From germline, CDR1 is DFQATT and CDR2 SNEGSKA (reference sequence). The V segment lost 0 bases and the J segment 5 bases; nucleotides outside the gene matches: 9. The CDR3 region is CSARDRGLAGEGETQYF. The DNA of the CDR3 is TGCAGTGCTAGAGATCGAGGACTAGCGGGGGAGGGGGAGACCCAGTACTTC.

The CDR3 nucleotides read TGTGCCAGCGCTACAGGGACGGGGTTTCAGCCCCAGCATTTT. This codes for CASATGTGFQPQHF. The chain is built from TRBV28 and TRBJ1-5, with D perhaps matching TRBD1 (6 bases). The CDR3 is made up of 14 amino acids. Germline values: CDR1 MDHEN, CDR2 SYDVKM. The V end was cut by 8 bases, the J end by 6 bases, with 17 bases between. Supplemented by reference TRBV28 and TRBJ1-5, the full variable domain reads DVKVTQSSRYLVKRTGEKVFLECVQDMDHENMFWYRQDPGLGLRLIYFSYDVKMKEKGDIPEGYSVSREKKERFSLILESASTNQTSMYLCASATGTGFQPQHFGDGTRLSIL.

This clonotype was observed many times. The genes are TRBV5-1 and TRBJ2-3; D may be TRBD2 (5 bases). The V gene's germline CDR1 is SGHRS and CDR2 YFSETQ. Trimming took 7 bases from V and 4 from J, leaving 13 bases between them. The CDR3 is 13 amino acids. CDR3 coding DNA: TGCGCCAGCGGGAGCGGATCGTCAGATACGCAGTATTTT. It is translated as CASGSGSSDTQYF.

This clonotype was seen only a few times. The chain has TRBV20-1 and TRBJ2-3; D is undetermined. The CDR3 runs 13 residues. V gave up 3 bases and J gave up 2 bases, with 9 bases separating them. The V gene's germline CDR1 is DFQATT and CDR2 SNEGSKA (reference sequence). CDR3 amino acids: CSASDWTTDTQYF. The CDR3 coding sequence is TGCAGTGCTAGTGACTGGACCACAGATACGCAGTATTTT.

This clonotype was seen a single time. The chain couples TRBV6-5 to TRBJ2-1; maybe TRBD1 (6 bases). Trimming pared 5 bases from V and 5 bases from J, leaving 16 bases between. Germline V gene sequence: CDR1 MNHEY, CDR2 SVGAGI. The CDR3 has 15 residues. The CDR3 sequence: CASSRLQGTHNEQFF. The DNA of the CDR3 is TGTGCCAGCAGTCGTCTCCAGGGGACCCACAATGAGCAGTTCTTC.

The CDR3 loop is CASSQGEGRNYGYTF. The CDR3 DNA follows: TGTGCCAGCAGCCAAGGGGAGGGGCGCAACTATGGCTACACCTTC. This chain joins TRBV4-2 and TRBJ1-2, with TRBD1 as a possible D gene (5 bases). CDR1 is LGHNA and CDR2 is YNFKEQ in the germline V gene. This CDR3 contains 15 residues. The V end was cut by 1 base, the J end by 2 bases, with 11 bases between.

For this clonotype: An end of the junction differs from the germline gene, which may be a read error. The chain uses TRBV7-6 and TRBJ2-3; 7 bases align to TRBD1. The CDR3 is 15 residues long. Germline V lookup: CDR1 SGHVS, CDR2 FNYEAQ. The CDR3, as DNA: TGTGCTAGCAGCACCGGGACAGCAAGTGGGGATACGCAGTATTTT. Translation gives CASSTGTASGDTQYF.

This clonotype was observed at least ten times. This chain uses TRBV24-1 with TRBJ2-5; 8 positions match TRBD1. CDR1 KGHDR and CDR2 SFDVKD come from the germline V gene. J lost 1 base, V lost 4 bases, and 10 bases had no gene match. This CDR3 has 17 amino acids. CDR3 region: CATSDRNSGGFQETQYF. CDR3 nucleotide sequence: TGTGCCACCAGTGACCGAAACTCAGGGGGCTTCCAAGAGACCCAGTACTTC.

CDR3 sequence (DNA): TGCGCCAGCAGCCAAGATTATGACAGGGGCAGTCAGCCCCAGCATTTT. Residues: CASSQDYDRGSQPQHF. J is TRBJ1-5 and V is TRBV4-3; TRBD1 aligns across 8 bases. J lost 6 bases, V lost 0 bases, and 7 bases had no gene match. The CDR3 runs to 16 residues. The germline gives CDR1 LGHNA, CDR2 YSLEER.

The chain is built from TRBV20-1 and TRBJ2-7, with a possible D match to TRBD1 (5 bases). Germline V CDR1 and CDR2: DFQATT, SNEGSKA (reference sequence). V was trimmed by 6 bases and J by 2 bases, leaving 11 bases between them. CDR3 size: 12 residues. The CDR3 sequence is CSAPTETYEQYF. In DNA, the CDR3 is TGCAGTGCACCGACAGAGACCTACGAGCAGTACTTC.

Many counts were recorded for this clonotype. V gene TRBV28 combines with J gene TRBJ2-7, with 7 positions matching TRBD1. Germline values: CDR1 MDHEN, CDR2 SYDVKM. V lost 5 bases and J lost 5; bases outside the gene matches: 12. There are 15 residues in the CDR3. The CDR3 loop is CASSAAGTVTDEQYF. CDR3 DNA sequence: TGTGCCAGCAGTGCCGCCGGGACAGTTACCGACGAGCAGTACTTC.